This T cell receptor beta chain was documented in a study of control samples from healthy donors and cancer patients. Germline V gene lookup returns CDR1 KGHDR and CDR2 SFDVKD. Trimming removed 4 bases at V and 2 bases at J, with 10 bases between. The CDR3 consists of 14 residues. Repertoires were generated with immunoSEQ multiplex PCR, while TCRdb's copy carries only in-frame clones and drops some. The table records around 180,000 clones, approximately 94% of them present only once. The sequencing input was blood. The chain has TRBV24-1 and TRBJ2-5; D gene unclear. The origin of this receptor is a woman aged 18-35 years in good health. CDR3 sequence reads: CATSDRTIQETQYF. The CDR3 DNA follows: TGTGCCACCAGTGACCGAACGATACAAGAGACCCAGTACTTC.